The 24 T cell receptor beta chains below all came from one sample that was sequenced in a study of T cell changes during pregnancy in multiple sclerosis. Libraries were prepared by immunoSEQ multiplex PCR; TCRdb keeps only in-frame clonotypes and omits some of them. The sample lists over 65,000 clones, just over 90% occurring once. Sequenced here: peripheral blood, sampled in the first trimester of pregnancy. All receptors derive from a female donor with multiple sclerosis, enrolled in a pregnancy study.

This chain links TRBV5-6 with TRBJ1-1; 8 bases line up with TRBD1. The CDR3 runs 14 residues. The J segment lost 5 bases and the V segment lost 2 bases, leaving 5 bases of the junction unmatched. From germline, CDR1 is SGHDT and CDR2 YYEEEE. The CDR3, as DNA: TGTGCCAGCAGCTTCCAGGACAGGGTGACTGAAGCTTTCTTT. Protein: CASSFQDRVTEAFF.

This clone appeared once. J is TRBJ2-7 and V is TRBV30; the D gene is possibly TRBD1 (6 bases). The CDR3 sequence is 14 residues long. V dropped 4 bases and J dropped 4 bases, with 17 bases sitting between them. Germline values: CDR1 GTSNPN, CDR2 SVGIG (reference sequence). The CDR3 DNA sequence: TGTGCCTGGAAGGGCAGGGGTAAGGGATACGAGCAGTACTTC. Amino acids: CAWKGRGKGYEQYF.

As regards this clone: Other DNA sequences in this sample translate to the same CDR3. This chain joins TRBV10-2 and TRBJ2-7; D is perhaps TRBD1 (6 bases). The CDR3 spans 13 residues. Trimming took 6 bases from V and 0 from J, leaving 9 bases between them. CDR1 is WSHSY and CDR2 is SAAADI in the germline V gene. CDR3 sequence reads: CASREDSSYEQYF. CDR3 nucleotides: TGCGCCAGCAGAGAGGACAGCTCCTACGAGCAGTACTTC.

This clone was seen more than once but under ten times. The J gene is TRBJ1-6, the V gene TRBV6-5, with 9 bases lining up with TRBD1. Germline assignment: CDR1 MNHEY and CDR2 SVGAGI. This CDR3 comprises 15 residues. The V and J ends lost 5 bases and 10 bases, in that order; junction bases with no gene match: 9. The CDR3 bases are TGTGCCAGCAGTCGAATACAGGGGGCGAGATCACCCCTCCACTTT. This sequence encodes CASSRIQGARSPLHF.

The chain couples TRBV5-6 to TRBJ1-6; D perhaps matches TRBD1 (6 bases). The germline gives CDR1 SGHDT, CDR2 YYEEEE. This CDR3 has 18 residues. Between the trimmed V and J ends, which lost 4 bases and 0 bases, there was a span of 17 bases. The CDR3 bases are TGTGCCAGCAGCCTAGGACAGCTCTCGAGCTCCTATAATTCACCCCTCCACTTT. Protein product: CASSLGQLSSSYNSPLHF.

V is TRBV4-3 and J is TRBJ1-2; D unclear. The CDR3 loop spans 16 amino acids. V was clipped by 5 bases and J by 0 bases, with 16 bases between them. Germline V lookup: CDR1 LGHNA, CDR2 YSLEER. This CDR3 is CASSNDITGSNYGYTF. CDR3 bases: TGCGCCAGCAGCAATGACATAACCGGTTCTAACTATGGCTACACCTTC.

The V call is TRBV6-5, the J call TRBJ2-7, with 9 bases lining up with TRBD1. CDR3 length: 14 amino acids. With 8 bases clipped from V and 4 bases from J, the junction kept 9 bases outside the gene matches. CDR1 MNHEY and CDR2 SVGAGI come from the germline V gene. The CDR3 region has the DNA TGTGCCAGCTCCACCGGGACAGGGAGTTACGAGCAGTACTTC. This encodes CASSTGTGSYEQYF.

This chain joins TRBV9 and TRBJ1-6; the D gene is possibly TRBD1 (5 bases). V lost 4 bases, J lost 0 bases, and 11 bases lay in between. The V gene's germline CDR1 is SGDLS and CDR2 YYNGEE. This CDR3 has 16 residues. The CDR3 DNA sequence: TGTGCCAGCAGCTCGCAGGGTAGCTCCTATAATTCACCCCTCCACTTT. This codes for CASSSQGSSYNSPLHF. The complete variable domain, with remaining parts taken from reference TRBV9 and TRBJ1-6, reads DSGVTQTPKHLITATGQRVTLRCSPRSGDLSVYWYQQSLDQGLQFLIQYYNGEERAKGNILERFSAQQFPDLHSELNLSSLELGDSALYFCASSSQGSSYNSPLHFGNGTRLTVT.

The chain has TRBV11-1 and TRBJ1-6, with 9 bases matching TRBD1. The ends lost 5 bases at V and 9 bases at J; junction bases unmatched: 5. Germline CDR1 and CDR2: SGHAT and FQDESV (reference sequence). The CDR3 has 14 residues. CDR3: CASSLTGGPSPLHF. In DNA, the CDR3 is TGTGCCAGCAGCCTGACAGGGGGACCTTCACCCCTCCACTTT.

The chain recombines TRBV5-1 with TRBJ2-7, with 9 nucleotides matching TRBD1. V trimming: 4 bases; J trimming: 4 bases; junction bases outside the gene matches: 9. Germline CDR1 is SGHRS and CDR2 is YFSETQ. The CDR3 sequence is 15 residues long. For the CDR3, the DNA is TGCGCCAGCAGCCACAGCCGGACAGGGGAATACGAGCAGTACTTC. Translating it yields CASSHSRTGEYEQYF.

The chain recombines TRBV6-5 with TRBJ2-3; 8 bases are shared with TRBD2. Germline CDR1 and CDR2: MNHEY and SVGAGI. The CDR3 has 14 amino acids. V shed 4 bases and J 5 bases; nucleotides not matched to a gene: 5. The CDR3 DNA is TGTGCCAGCAGTTCCCAGCGGGGGAGAGATACGCAGTATTTT. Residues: CASSSQRGRDTQYF.

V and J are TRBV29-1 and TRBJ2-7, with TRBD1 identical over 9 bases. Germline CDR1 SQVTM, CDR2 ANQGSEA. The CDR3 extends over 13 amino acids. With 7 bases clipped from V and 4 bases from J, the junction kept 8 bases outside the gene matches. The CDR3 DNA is TGCAGCGCCCGAGGACAGGGGATGTACGAGCAGTACTTC. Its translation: CSARGQGMYEQYF.

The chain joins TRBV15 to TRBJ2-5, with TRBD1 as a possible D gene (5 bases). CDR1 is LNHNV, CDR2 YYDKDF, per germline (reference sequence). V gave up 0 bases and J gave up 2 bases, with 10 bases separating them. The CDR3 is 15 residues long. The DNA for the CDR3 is TGTGCCACCAGCAGAGATCTCAGGGAACAAGAGACCCAGTACTTC. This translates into CATSRDLREQETQYF.

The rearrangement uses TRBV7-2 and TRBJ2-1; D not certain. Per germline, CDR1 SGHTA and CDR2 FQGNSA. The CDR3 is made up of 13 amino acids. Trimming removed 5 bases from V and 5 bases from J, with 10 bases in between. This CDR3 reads CASSANLDNEQFF. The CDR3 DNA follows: TGTGCCAGCAGCGCGAACCTGGACAATGAGCAGTTCTTC.

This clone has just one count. The CDR3 spells CASSLDRGLEAFF. The CDR3 coding sequence is TGTGCCAGCAGCTTAGATCGAGGGTTAGAGGCTTTCTTT. The gene calls are TRBV11-2 and TRBJ1-1; no definite D call. V was clipped by 0 bases and J by 11 bases, with 13 bases between them. CDR1 and CDR2 from the germline V gene are SGHAT and FQNNGV. The CDR3 spans 13 residues.

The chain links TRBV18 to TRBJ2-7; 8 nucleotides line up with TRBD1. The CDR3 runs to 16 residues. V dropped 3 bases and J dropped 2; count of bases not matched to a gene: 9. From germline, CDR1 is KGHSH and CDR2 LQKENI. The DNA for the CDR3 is TGTGCCAGCTCACCCGTAGTCGGACAGGGAGCCTACGAGCAGTACTTC. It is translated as CASSPVVGQGAYEQYF.

The CDR3 DNA reads as TGTGCCAGCAGCTTATTTAGGCGGGACGGTGAAAAACTGTTTTTT. Protein: CASSLFRRDGEKLFF. The chain carries TRBV7-2 and TRBJ1-4; D is perhaps TRBD1 (5 bases). Trimming took off 2 bases at V and 7 bases at J, with 14 bases between the two ends. CDR1 is SGHTA, CDR2 FQGNSA, per germline. CDR3 length equals 15 residues. The full variable domain, with the rest looked up from reference TRBV7-2 and TRBJ1-4, is GAGVSQSPSNKVTEKGKDVELRCDPISGHTALYWYRQSLGQGLEFLIYFQGNSAPDKSGLPSDRFSAERTGGSVSTLTIQRTQQEDSAVYLCASSLFRRDGEKLFFGSGTQLSVL.

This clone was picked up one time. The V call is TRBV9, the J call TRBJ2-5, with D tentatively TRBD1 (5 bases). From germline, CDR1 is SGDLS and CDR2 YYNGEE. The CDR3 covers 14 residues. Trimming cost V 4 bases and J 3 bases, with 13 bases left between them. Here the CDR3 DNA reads TGTGCCAGCAGCTCCCAGGGTCAGAAAGAGACCCAGTACTTC. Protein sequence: CASSSQGQKETQYF. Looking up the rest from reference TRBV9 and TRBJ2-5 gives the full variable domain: DSGVTQTPKHLITATGQRVTLRCSPRSGDLSVYWYQQSLDQGLQFLIQYYNGEERAKGNILERFSAQQFPDLHSELNLSSLELGDSALYFCASSSQGQKETQYFGPGTRLLVL.

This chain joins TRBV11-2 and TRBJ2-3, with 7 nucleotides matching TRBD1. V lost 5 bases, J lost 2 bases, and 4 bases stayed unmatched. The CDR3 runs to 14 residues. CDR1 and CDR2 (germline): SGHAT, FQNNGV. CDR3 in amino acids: CASSHRGDTDTQYF. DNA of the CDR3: TGTGCCAGCAGCCACAGGGGAGACACAGATACGCAGTATTTT.

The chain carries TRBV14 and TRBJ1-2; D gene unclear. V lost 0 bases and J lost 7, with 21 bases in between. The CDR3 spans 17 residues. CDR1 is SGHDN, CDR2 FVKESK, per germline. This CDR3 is CASSQEAGRLTSFGYTF. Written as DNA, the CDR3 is TGTGCCAGCAGCCAAGAGGCGGGGAGGCTCACAAGTTTTGGCTACACCTTC.

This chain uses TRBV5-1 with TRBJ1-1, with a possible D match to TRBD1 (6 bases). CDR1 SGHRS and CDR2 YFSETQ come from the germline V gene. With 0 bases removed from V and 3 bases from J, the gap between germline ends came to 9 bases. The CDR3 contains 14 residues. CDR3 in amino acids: CASSLVQGYTEAFF. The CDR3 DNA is TGCGCCAGCAGCTTGGTACAGGGATACACTGAAGCTTTCTTT.

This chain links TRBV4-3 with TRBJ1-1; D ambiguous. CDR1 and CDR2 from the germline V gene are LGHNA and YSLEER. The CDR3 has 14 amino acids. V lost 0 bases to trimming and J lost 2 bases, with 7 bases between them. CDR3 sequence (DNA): TGCGCCAGCAGCCAAGACGGAGTTAACACTGAAGCTTTCTTT. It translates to CASSQDGVNTEAFF.

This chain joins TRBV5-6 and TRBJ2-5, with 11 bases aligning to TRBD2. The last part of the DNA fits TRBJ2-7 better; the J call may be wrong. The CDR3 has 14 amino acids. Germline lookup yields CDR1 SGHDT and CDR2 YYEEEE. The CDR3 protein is CASSFSGGVYEQYF. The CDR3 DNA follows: TGTGCCAGCAGCTTTAGCGGGGGGGTCTACGAGCAGTACTTC.

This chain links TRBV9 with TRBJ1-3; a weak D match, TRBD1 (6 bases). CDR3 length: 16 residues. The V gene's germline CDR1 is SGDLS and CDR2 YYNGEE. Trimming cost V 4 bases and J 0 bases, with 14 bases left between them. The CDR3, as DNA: TGTGCCAGCAGCACCGGGACAACTCTCTCTGGAAACACCATATATTTT. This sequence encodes CASSTGTTLSGNTIYF.